This T cell receptor beta chain was captured by sequencing in a study of blood T cell repertoires in COVID-19. Background on the study: Sites in the United States, Italy and Spain provided acute and convalescent COVID-19 samples.

Assay used: immunoSEQ multiplex PCR; TCRdb lists only in-frame clones, some missing. Here the sample spans some 200,000 clones, 81% being singletons. Recovery among Cohort 3 donors was established by two negative PCRs, clearance, or symptom resolution. The CDR3 sequence is 13 residues long. Trimming cost V 3 bases and J 8 bases; bases outside gene matches: 3. The count of this clone is one. The rearrangement joins TRBV12-3 or TRBV12-4 to TRBJ1-2; TRBD1 agrees at 10 bases. Sequencing was done on a sample of PBMCs or T cells enriched from blood (not recorded which). The TCR sequence derives from a man aged 35 to 55 who had recovered from COVID-19. The CDR3 region has the DNA TGTGCCAGCAGTTTCCCGGGACAGGGGGGCTACACCTTC. Amino acids: CASSFPGQGGYTF.